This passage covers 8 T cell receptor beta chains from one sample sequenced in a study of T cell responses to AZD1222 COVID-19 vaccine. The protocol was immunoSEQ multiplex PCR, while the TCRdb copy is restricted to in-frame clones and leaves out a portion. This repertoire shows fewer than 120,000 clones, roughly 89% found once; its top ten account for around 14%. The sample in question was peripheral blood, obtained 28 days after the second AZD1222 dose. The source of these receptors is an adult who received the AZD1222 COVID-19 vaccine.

In nucleotides, the CDR3 is TGTGCCAGCAAGAGGGGGGCTGAAGATACGCAGTATTTT. The encoded protein is CASKRGAEDTQYF. The V call is TRBV2, the J call TRBJ2-3; tentatively, D is TRBD1 or TRBD2 (6 bases each). Trimming removed 7 bases from V and 5 bases from J, with 13 bases in between. Looked up from germline, CDR1 is SNHLY and CDR2 is FYNNEI. The length of the CDR3 is 13 residues.

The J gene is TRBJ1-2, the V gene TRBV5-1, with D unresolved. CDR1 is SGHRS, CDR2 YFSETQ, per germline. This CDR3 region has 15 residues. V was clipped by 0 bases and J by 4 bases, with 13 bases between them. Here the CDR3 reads CASSLELSRTYGYTF. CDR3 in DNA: TGCGCCAGCAGCTTGGAGTTAAGTAGAACCTATGGCTACACCTTC.

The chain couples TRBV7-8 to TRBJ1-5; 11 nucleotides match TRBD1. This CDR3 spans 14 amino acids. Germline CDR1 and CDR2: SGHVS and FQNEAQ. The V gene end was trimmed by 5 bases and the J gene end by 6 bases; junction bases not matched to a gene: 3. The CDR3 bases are TGTGCCAGCAGCCCCGGGACAGGGGGTCAGCCCCAGCATTTT. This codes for CASSPGTGGQPQHF.

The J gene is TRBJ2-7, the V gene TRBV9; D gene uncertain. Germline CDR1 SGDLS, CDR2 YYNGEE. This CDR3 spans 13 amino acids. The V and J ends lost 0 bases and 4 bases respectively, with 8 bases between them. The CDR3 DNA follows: TGTGCCAGCAGCGTAGAGGAAGGGTACGAGCAGTACTTC. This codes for CASSVEEGYEQYF.

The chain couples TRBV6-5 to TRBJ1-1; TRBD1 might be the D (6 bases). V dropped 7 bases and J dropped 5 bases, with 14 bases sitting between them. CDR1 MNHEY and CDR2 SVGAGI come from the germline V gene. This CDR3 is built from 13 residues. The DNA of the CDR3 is TGTGCCAGCATTCCTACAGGGTGGACTGAAGCTTTCTTT. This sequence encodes CASIPTGWTEAFF.

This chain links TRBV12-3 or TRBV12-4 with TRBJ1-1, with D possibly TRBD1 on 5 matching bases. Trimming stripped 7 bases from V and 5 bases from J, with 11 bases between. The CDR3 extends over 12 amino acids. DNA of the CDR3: TGTGCCAGCAACGGGGGGTATACTGAAGCTTTCTTT. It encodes CASNGGYTEAFF.

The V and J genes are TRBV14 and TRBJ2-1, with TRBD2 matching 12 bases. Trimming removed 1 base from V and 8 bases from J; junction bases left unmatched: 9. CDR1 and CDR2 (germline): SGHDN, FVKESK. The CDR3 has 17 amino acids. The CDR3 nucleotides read TGTGCCAGCAGCCAAGGGTGGACTAGCGGGGCCCGGGATGAGCAGTTCTTC. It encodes CASSQGWTSGARDEQFF.

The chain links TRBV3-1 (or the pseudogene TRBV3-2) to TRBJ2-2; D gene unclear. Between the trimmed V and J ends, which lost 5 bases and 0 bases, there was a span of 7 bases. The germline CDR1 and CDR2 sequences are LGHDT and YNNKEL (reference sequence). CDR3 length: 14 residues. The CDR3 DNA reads TGTGCCAGCAGCATTGTGGCGAACACCGGGGAGCTGTTTTTT. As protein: CASSIVANTGELFF.